The 27 T cell receptor beta chains presented below share a single source sample, sequenced in a study of identical twins. TCRdb passed the 5' RACE reads through MiXCR, listing each CDR3 protein once. Of about 890,000 distinct CDR3 sequences listed, approximately 13% are singletons. This same sample was also part of a study on yellow fever vaccine responses in identical twins.

The sequenced sample was PBMCs. The source of these receptors is a woman under 30 in good health.

The rearrangement links TRBV3-1 to TRBJ2-7, with TRBD2 matching 8 bases. Germline V CDR1 and CDR2: LGHDT, YNNKEL (reference sequence). The CDR3 covers 15 residues. Trimming at V came to 1 base and at J to 2 bases, leaving 4 bases not matched to a gene. CDR3 sequence reads: CASSQGVTSAYEQYF. The CDR3 nucleotides read TGTGCCAGCAGCCAAGGTGTGACTAGCGCCTACGAGCAGTACTTC.

CDR3 region: CASSSYVSNYGYTF. In nucleotides, the CDR3 is TGTGCCAGCAGCTCCTATGTATCTAACTATGGCTACACCTTC. The chain combines TRBV7-9 with TRBJ1-2; D gene ambiguous. With 4 bases removed from V and 0 bases from J, the gap between germline ends came to 9 bases. Germline V CDR1 and CDR2: SEHNR, FQNEAQ (reference sequence). This CDR3 region has 14 residues.

This clonotype was detected many times. The rearrangement joins TRBV12-3 or TRBV12-4 to TRBJ1-2; 10 bases align to TRBD1. J gave up 7 bases and V 7 bases, and 12 bases lay outside the gene matches. CDR3 length equals 15 residues. CDR3 bases: TGTGCCAGCAAGAACCGGGACAGGGGTATCCCTGGCTACACCTTC. This codes for CASKNRDRGIPGYTF.

The CDR3 is CASSRTISYEQYF. For the CDR3, the DNA is TGTGCCAGCAGCAGGACTATATCCTACGAGCAGTACTTC. This chain links TRBV5-6 with TRBJ2-7, with D perhaps TRBD2 (6 bases). The CDR3 is 13 amino acids. V lost 4 bases and J lost 1, with 9 bases in between. Germline-derived CDR1 and CDR2 are SGHDT and YYEEEE.

This rearrangement joins TRBV12-3 or TRBV12-4 to TRBJ2-3, with D possibly being TRBD1 (6 bases). The CDR3 consists of 15 residues. V was shortened by 4 bases and J by 4 bases, with 15 bases between the two germline ends. CDR3 sequence (DNA): TGTGCCAGCAGTTCGGACAGTACTTCACCAGATACGCAGTATTTT. It translates to CASSSDSTSPDTQYF.

This clonotype was observed at least ten times. This rearrangement joins TRBV29-1 to TRBJ2-1; unclear D gene. The V end was cut by 6 bases, the J end by 0 bases, with 9 bases between. This CDR3 has 13 amino acids. The germline CDR1 and CDR2 sequences are SQVTM and ANQGSEA. The CDR3 DNA reads TGCAGCGTGGGCCGAAGCTCCTACAATGAGCAGTTCTTC. Translated, it gives CSVGRSSYNEQFF.

Ten or more counts support this clonotype. For the CDR3, the DNA is TGTGCCAGCGAACTAGCGGGGGGCTCCGGGGAGCTGTTTTTT. It specifies CASELAGGSGELFF. This rearrangement joins TRBV28 to TRBJ2-2; 12 nucleotides match TRBD2. The CDR3 runs to 14 residues. Looked up from germline, CDR1 is MDHEN and CDR2 is SYDVKM. V lost 8 bases and J lost 6; bases outside the gene matches: 4.

The chain employs TRBV24-1 and TRBJ2-1; D is perhaps TRBD2 (5 bases). The V and J ends lost 5 bases and 5 bases respectively, with 12 bases between them. Germline V CDR1 and CDR2: KGHDR, SFDVKD. The CDR3 sequence is 14 residues long. CDR3 loop: CATSGRGIHNEQFF. In nucleotides, the CDR3 is TGTGCCACCAGTGGTAGAGGGATACACAATGAGCAGTTCTTC.

The chain is built from TRBV24-1 and TRBJ2-2; no definite D call. The CDR3 is 14 amino acids. The V gene lost 5 bases and the J gene lost 3 bases, with 9 bases spanning the gap. Germline-derived CDR1 and CDR2 are KGHDR and SFDVKD. In DNA, the CDR3 is TGTGCCACCAGTGTTCATTCGGACACCGGGGAGCTGTTTTTT. Its translation is CATSVHSDTGELFF.

The chain carries TRBV10-3 and TRBJ1-1, with D tentatively TRBD1 (5 bases). Germline CDR1 is ENHRY and CDR2 is SYGVKD. With 6 bases removed from V and 9 bases from J, the gap between germline ends came to 20 bases. This CDR3 spans 14 amino acids. The CDR3 protein is CAISPGTTGVKAFF. The CDR3 DNA follows: TGTGCCATCAGCCCGGGGACTACAGGAGTTAAAGCTTTCTTT.

This clonotype was detected a few times. This chain joins TRBV5-1 and TRBJ2-4, with a weak D call TRBD1 (6 bases). The CDR3 has 14 amino acids. Trimming took off 4 bases at V and 8 bases at J, with 16 bases between the two ends. Germline V gene lookup returns CDR1 SGHRS and CDR2 YFSETQ. Here the CDR3 reads CASSPPGQTDIQYF. Here the CDR3 DNA reads TGCGCCAGCAGCCCACCCGGACAGACGGACATTCAGTACTTC. The full variable domain, with the rest looked up from reference TRBV5-1 and TRBJ2-4, is KAGVTQTPRYLIKTRGQQVTLSCSPISGHRSVSWYQQTPGQGLQFLFEYFSETQRNKGNFPGRFSGRQFSNSRSEMNVSTLELGDSALYLCASSPPGQTDIQYFGAGTRLSVL.

At least ten counts were recorded for this clonotype. The V and J genes are TRBV29-1 and TRBJ2-1; a weak D match, TRBD1 (6 bases). Germline CDR1 reads SQVTM; CDR2 reads ANQGSEA. The CDR3 contains 13 residues. Trimming took 7 bases from V and 0 from J, leaving 10 bases between them. CDR3 loop: CSAGQLSYNEQFF. DNA for the CDR3: TGCAGCGCCGGACAGCTCTCCTACAATGAGCAGTTCTTC.

This chain links TRBV5-1 with TRBJ2-1; D is uncertain. CDR1 is SGHRS, CDR2 YFSETQ, per germline. This CDR3 has 12 residues. Trimming took 2 bases from V and 7 from J, leaving 7 bases between them. Written as DNA, the CDR3 is TGCGCCAGCAGCTTCTTCGCTAATGAGCAGTTCTTC. Translating it yields CASSFFANEQFF.

The V call is TRBV7-9, the J call TRBJ1-2; D ambiguous. The ends were cut back, 5 bases at V and 0 bases at J, with 13 bases in the middle. This CDR3 is built from 15 residues. Germline loops: CDR1 SEHNR, CDR2 FQNEAQ (reference sequence). For the CDR3, the DNA is TGTGCCAGCAGCCCCCCGGGGTTAGCTAACTATGGCTACACCTTC. Translating gives CASSPPGLANYGYTF.

The genes are TRBV20-1 and TRBJ1-1; perhaps TRBD1 as D (5 bases). V lost 7 bases and J lost 1, with 19 bases in between. Germline CDR1 is DFQATT and CDR2 is SNEGSKA (reference sequence). The CDR3 is 15 amino acids. The CDR3 protein is CSVPTEGRGNTEAFF. The CDR3 DNA reads as TGCAGTGTTCCGACAGAGGGGAGGGGGAACACTGAAGCTTTCTTT.

This chain joins TRBV3-1 and TRBJ1-2; 9 bases agree with TRBD1. The CDR3 runs to 13 residues. J gave up 7 bases and V 4 bases, and 4 bases lay outside the gene matches. The germline gives CDR1 LGHDT, CDR2 YNNKEL (reference sequence). The CDR3, as DNA: TGTGCCAGCAGCCCGGGACAGGGAATTGGCTACACCTTC. Residues: CASSPGQGIGYTF.

The rearrangement joins TRBV27 to TRBJ1-1; the match to TRBD1 covers 7 bases. The germline V gene has CDR1 MNHEY and CDR2 SMNVEV (reference sequence). This CDR3 comprises 16 residues. Germline trimming cut 4 bases from V and 1 base from J; bases unmatched to any gene: 9. The CDR3 here is CASSWSGQVSNTEAFF. In nucleotides, the CDR3 is TGTGCCAGCAGTTGGAGCGGACAGGTTTCGAACACTGAAGCTTTCTTT.

In this sample, this clonotype turned up a few times. The rearrangement joins TRBV10-3 to TRBJ2-3; 11 positions agree with TRBD1. CDR1 is ENHRY, CDR2 SYGVKD, per germline. The length of the CDR3 is 16 residues. After removal of 2 bases from V and 3 bases from J, the junction contained 4 bases not matched to a gene. DNA for the CDR3: TGTGCCATCAGTGAGGGGGGGACAGGGGGAACAGATACGCAGTATTTT. This gives the protein CAISEGGTGGTDTQYF.

In this sample, this clonotype turned up a few times. The chain employs TRBV7-8 and TRBJ2-3; D is possibly TRBD2 (5 bases). The germline CDR1 and CDR2 sequences are SGHVS and FQNEAQ. V was shortened by 2 bases and J by 1 base, with 16 bases between the two germline ends. CDR3 length: 17 residues. CDR3 in amino acids: CASSLSWTLPGTDTQYF. The CDR3 nucleotides are TGTGCCAGCAGCTTATCTTGGACTCTGCCGGGCACAGATACGCAGTATTTT.

The chain employs TRBV9 and TRBJ2-2; TRBD1 is a possible D gene (6 bases). Trimming stripped 0 bases from V and 3 bases from J, with 6 bases between. The CDR3 has 14 residues. Germline lookup yields CDR1 SGDLS and CDR2 YYNGEE. As DNA, the CDR3 is TGTGCCAGCAGCGTAGACAGGGACACCGGGGAGCTGTTTTTT. It yields the protein CASSVDRDTGELFF.

The chain is built from TRBV5-1 and TRBJ2-1; the D gene is possibly TRBD1 (6 bases). The V and J ends lost 2 bases and 3 bases respectively, with 12 bases between them. Per the germline V gene, CDR1 is SGHRS and CDR2 is YFSETQ. CDR3 length equals 15 residues. The CDR3 reads CASSFDRTDYNEQFF. DNA of the CDR3: TGCGCCAGCAGCTTCGACAGGACTGACTACAATGAGCAGTTCTTC. Based on the CDR3 plus reference TRBV5-1 and TRBJ2-1, the full variable domain is KAGVTQTPRYLIKTRGQQVTLSCSPISGHRSVSWYQQTPGQGLQFLFEYFSETQRNKGNFPGRFSGRQFSNSRSEMNVSTLELGDSALYLCASSFDRTDYNEQFFGPGTRLTVL.

This rearrangement joins TRBV24-1 to TRBJ2-3, with D possibly TRBD1 on 5 matching bases. The CDR3 is 13 residues long. The germline V gene encodes CDR1 KGHDR and CDR2 SFDVKD. The V and J ends lost 3 bases and 9 bases respectively, with 12 bases between them. The CDR3 spells CATSDPQGLTQYF. The CDR3 DNA reads TGTGCCACCAGTGATCCCCAGGGCCTAACGCAGTATTTT.

V usage is TRBV5-6 and J usage is TRBJ1-4, with D perhaps matching TRBD1 (6 bases). The CDR3 extends over 15 amino acids. V was shortened by 3 bases and J by 1 base, with 10 bases between the two germline ends. Germline V gene lookup returns CDR1 SGHDT and CDR2 YYEEEE. CDR3 sequence reads: CASSYNRVTNEKLFF. CDR3 bases: TGTGCCAGCAGCTACAACAGGGTAACTAATGAAAAACTGTTTTTT.

This clonotype was detected a few times. The chain has TRBV10-2 and TRBJ2-5; D might be TRBD1 (5 bases). Trimming stripped 1 base from V and 2 bases from J, with 8 bases between. Germline loops: CDR1 WSHSY, CDR2 SAAADI. There are 14 residues in the CDR3. The CDR3, as DNA: TGCGCCAGCAGTGAGTGGGGCTATCAAGAGACCCAGTACTTC. As protein: CASSEWGYQETQYF.

In its sample, this clonotype was seen a few times. DNA of the CDR3: TGCGCCAGCAGCCCGACACTAGCGGGAGGGGGGGGCGATGAGCAGTTCTTC. Its protein is CASSPTLAGGGGDEQFF. This chain links TRBV5-1 with TRBJ2-1; 13 bases line up with TRBD2. V gave up 4 bases and J gave up 8 bases; unmatched junction bases: 12. This CDR3 has 17 amino acids. The germline CDR1 and CDR2 sequences are SGHRS and YFSETQ. Based on the CDR3 plus reference TRBV5-1 and TRBJ2-1, the full variable domain is KAGVTQTPRYLIKTRGQQVTLSCSPISGHRSVSWYQQTPGQGLQFLFEYFSETQRNKGNFPGRFSGRQFSNSRSEMNVSTLELGDSALYLCASSPTLAGGGGDEQFFGPGTRLTVL.

There are a few counts of this clonotype. The CDR3 DNA follows: TGTGCCAGCAGCCAAGTAGGGACTAGCGGGAATGAGCAGTTCTTC. Translating it yields CASSQVGTSGNEQFF. The J gene is TRBJ2-1, the V gene TRBV3-1, with 12 bases fitting TRBD2. This CDR3 contains 15 residues. Trimming cost V 1 base and J 7 bases; bases outside gene matches: 2. Germline V gene data show CDR1 as LGHDT and CDR2 as YNNKEL (reference sequence).

This clonotype showed up just a few times. The chain has TRBV12-3 or TRBV12-4 and TRBJ2-5, with 8 bases identical to TRBD2. The V segment lost 4 bases and the J segment 2 bases; nucleotides outside the gene matches: 3. This CDR3 has 14 residues. The CDR3 sequence is CASSWRGAQETQYF. CDR3 nucleotides: TGTGCCAGCAGTTGGCGGGGGGCTCAAGAGACCCAGTACTTC.